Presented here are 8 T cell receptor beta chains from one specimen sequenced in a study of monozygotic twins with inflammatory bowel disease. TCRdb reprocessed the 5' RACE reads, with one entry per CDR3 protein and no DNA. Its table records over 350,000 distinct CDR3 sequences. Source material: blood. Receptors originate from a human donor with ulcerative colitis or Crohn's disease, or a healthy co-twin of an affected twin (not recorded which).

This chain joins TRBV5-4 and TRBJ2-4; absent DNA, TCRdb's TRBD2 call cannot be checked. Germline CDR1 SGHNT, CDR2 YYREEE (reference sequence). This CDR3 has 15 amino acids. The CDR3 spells CASSLLAGGENIQYF.

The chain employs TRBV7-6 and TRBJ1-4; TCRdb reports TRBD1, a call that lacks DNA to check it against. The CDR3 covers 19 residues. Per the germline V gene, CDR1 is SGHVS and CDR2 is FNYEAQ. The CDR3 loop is CASSPDRQYPKATNEKLFF.

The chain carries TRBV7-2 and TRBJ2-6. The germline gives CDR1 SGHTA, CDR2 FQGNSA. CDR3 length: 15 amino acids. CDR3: CASSPWQSGANVLTF.

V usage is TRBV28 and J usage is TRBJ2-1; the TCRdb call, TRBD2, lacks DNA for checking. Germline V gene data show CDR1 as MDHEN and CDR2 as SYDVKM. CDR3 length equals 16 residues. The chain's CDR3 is CASSFPLAGADNEQFF.

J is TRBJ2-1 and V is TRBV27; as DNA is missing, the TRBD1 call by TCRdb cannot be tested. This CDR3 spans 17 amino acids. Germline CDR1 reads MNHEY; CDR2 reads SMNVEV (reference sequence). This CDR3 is CASSSPRPGPPYNEQFF.

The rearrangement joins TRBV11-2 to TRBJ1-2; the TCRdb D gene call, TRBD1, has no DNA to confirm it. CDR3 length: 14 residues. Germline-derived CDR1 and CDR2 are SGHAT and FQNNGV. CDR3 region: CASSQTGQTYGYTF.

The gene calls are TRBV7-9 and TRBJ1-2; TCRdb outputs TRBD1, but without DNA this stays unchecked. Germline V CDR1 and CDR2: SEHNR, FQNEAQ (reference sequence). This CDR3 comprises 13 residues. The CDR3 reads CASSLREPRGYTF.

The CDR3 is CASRASQMGNTEAFF. The chain carries TRBV6-2 or TRBV6-3 and TRBJ1-1. Germline-derived CDR1 and CDR2 are MNHEY and SVGEGT. This CDR3 is 15 amino acids long.